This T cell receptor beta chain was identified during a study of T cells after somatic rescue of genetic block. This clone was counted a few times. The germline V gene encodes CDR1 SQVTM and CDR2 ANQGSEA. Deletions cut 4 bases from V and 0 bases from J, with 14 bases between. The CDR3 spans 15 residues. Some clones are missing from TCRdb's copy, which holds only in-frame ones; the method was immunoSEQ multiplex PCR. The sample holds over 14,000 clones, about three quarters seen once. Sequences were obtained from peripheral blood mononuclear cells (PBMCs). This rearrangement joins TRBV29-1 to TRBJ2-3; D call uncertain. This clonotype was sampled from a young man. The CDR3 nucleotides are TGCAGCGTTGTACGGGCGGAGCTCAGCACAGATACGCAGTATTTT. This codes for CSVVRAELSTDTQYF.